These 10 T cell receptor beta chains share one sample of origin, sequenced in a study of blood T cell repertoires in COVID-19. Repertoires were generated with immunoSEQ multiplex PCR, while TCRdb's copy carries only in-frame clones and drops some. The sample has fewer than 250,000 clones; 80% to 90% are singletons. Sequenced: PBMCs or T cells enriched from blood (not recorded which). Source of these receptors: a woman between 40 and 55 years old who had been exposed to COVID-19.

The chain links TRBV27 to TRBJ2-3, with 11 bases that match TRBD2. The germline V gene encodes CDR1 MNHEY and CDR2 SMNVEV (reference sequence). The J segment lost 6 bases and the V segment lost 3 bases, leaving 14 bases of the junction unmatched. The CDR3 consists of 18 residues. CDR3 protein: CASSLVASGGQARDTQYF. The CDR3 coding sequence is TGTGCCAGCAGTTTGGTGGCTAGCGGGGGGCAAGCTCGTGATACGCAGTATTTT.

The chain employs TRBV7-9 and TRBJ2-7, with unresolved D. The V gene's germline CDR1 is SEHNR and CDR2 FQNEAQ (reference sequence). The CDR3 consists of 12 residues. With 0 bases removed from V and 3 bases from J, the gap between germline ends came to 3 bases. Here the CDR3 DNA reads TGTGCCAGCAGCTTAGCCCTCTACGAGCAGTACTTC. Translating gives CASSLALYEQYF.

V gene TRBV14 combines with J gene TRBJ2-3; 10 bases align to TRBD1. V dropped 5 bases and J dropped 1; count of bases not matched to a gene: 9. CDR1 is SGHDN and CDR2 is FVKESK in the germline V gene. The CDR3 has 17 residues. This CDR3 is CASSSGTGVEGTDTQYF. The CDR3 DNA follows: TGTGCCAGCAGCTCCGGGACAGGGGTAGAAGGCACAGATACGCAGTATTTT.

This chain joins TRBV5-4 and TRBJ1-3; perhaps TRBD1 as D (6 bases). The CDR3 covers 17 residues. The germline V gene encodes CDR1 SGHNT and CDR2 YYREEE (reference sequence). Trimming took 3 bases from V and 0 from J, leaving 16 bases between them. CDR3 residues: CASSSGTPPSSGNTIYF. CDR3 in DNA: TGTGCCAGCAGCTCCGGGACACCTCCTAGCTCTGGAAACACCATATATTTT. Full variable domain (rest looked up from reference TRBV5-4 and TRBJ1-3): ETGVTQSPTHLIKTRGQQVTLRCSSQSGHNTVSWYQQALGQGPQFIFQYYREEENGRGNFPPRFSGLQFPNYSSELNVNALELDDSALYLCASSSGTPPSSGNTIYFGEGSWLTVV.

The sample holds a few counts of this clone. The gene calls are TRBV5-4 and TRBJ2-1; 7 nucleotides align to TRBD2. J gave up 0 bases and V 0 bases, and 12 bases lay outside the gene matches. This CDR3 region has 19 residues. Per the germline V gene, CDR1 is SGHNT and CDR2 is YYREEE (reference sequence). CDR3: CASSLGLTSVTSSYNEQFF. As DNA, the CDR3 is TGTGCCAGCAGCTTGGGCCTCACTAGCGTCACGAGCTCCTACAATGAGCAGTTCTTC.

This chain links TRBV3-1 (or the pseudogene TRBV3-2) with TRBJ1-6; TRBD1 agrees at 10 bases. Germline CDR1 reads LGHDT; CDR2 reads YNNKEL (reference sequence). Trimming cost V 1 base and J 6 bases; bases outside gene matches: 3. This CDR3 has 16 amino acids. Written as DNA, the CDR3 is TGTGCCAGCAGCCAAGGTGACAGGGGGCGTAATTCACCCCTCCACTTT. Its translation: CASSQGDRGRNSPLHF.

This clone showed up just a few times. V gene TRBV7-2 combines with J gene TRBJ1-4; 7 bases are a match to TRBD1. Germline V CDR1 and CDR2: SGHTA, FQGNSA. Trimming removed 5 bases from V and 3 bases from J; junction bases left unmatched: 3. The CDR3 loop spans 14 amino acids. The CDR3 protein is CASSHGQANEKLFF. In DNA, the CDR3 is TGTGCCAGCAGCCACGGACAGGCTAATGAAAAACTGTTTTTT.

This chain connects TRBV7-8 to TRBJ2-2; 7 bases match TRBD1. CDR3 length: 15 residues. Looked up from germline, CDR1 is SGHVS and CDR2 is FQNEAQ. J lost 0 bases, V lost 6 bases, and 4 bases had no gene match. The CDR3 spells CASRTGTANTGELFF. The CDR3 coding sequence is TGTGCCAGCAGAACCGGGACAGCGAACACCGGGGAGCTGTTTTTT.

The chain carries TRBV5-1 and TRBJ1-3; 9 bases map to TRBD1. This CDR3 region has 15 residues. Germline values: CDR1 SGHRS, CDR2 YFSETQ. J gave up 3 bases and V 5 bases, and 6 bases lay outside the gene matches. CDR3 DNA sequence: TGCGCCAGCAGTCAACAGGGGGCGTATGGAAACACCATATATTTT. Amino acid sequence: CASSQQGAYGNTIYF.

This clone was found a few times. This chain connects TRBV2 to TRBJ2-7; D may be TRBD2 (5 bases). CDR1 and CDR2 (germline): SNHLY, FYNNEI. This CDR3 spans 13 amino acids. V lost 6 bases, J lost 6 bases, and 15 bases lay in between. In nucleotides, the CDR3 is TGTGCCAGCAGCGGAGGACCCCGCACCGAGCAGTACTTC. Residues: CASSGGPRTEQYF.